Sequencing of this T cell receptor beta chain was carried out in a study of cytomegalovirus exposure and HLA in healthy donors. Study-level findings and limits: The investigators catalogued 160 or so TCR beta chains as cytomegalovirus-associated.

The CDR3 runs 16 residues. The V gene's germline CDR1 is SGHTS and CDR2 YDEGEE. V was pared by 0 bases and J by 0 bases, with 10 bases between. A word on this clone: Its antigen is unidentified.

PCR was performed using 60 Vbeta and 13 Jbeta primers. Using immunoSEQ multiplex PCR, the repertoire was profiled, and TCRdb retains in-frame clones only, with some absent. The table has around 80,000 clones, roughly 79% seen once; the top ten hold 5.5% to 7%. Material: PBMCs. The chain recombines TRBV5-8 with TRBJ2-1; unclear D gene. The TCR was taken from a man aged 18 to 30 in good health and CMV-seropositive. The CDR3: CASSLAAGVSYNEQFF. The CDR3 nucleotides are TGTGCCAGCAGCTTGGCCGCCGGTGTCTCCTACAATGAGCAGTTCTTC.